The 16 T cell receptor beta chains given below trace back to one sample, sequenced in a study of Graves' ophthalmopathy and Graves' hyperthyroidism. As the template, RNA transcripts were used to amplify TCR beta CDR3 regions. The library came from an HTBI-primed first-round RT-PCR and a second-round multiplex PCR. TCRdb processed the multiplex PCR reads anew with MiXCR; each CDR3 protein has one entry. The sample carries 240,000 or so distinct CDR3 sequences, around 42% recorded once. The sample comprised peripheral blood. All receptors come from an adult man with Graves' ophthalmopathy.

The rearrangement joins TRBV10-3 to TRBJ1-1, with 8 bases matching TRBD1. Trimming cost V 7 bases and J 5 bases; bases outside gene matches: 6. CDR1 and CDR2 (germline): ENHRY, SYGVKD. The CDR3 has 13 residues. The CDR3 DNA follows: TGTGCCATCACACGACAGGGGACTACTGAAGCTTTCTTT. It specifies CAITRQGTTEAFF.

This clonotype appeared many times. The J gene is TRBJ1-5, the V gene TRBV10-3; D is unclear. The CDR3 is made up of 12 amino acids. The germline CDR1 and CDR2 sequences are ENHRY and SYGVKD. The V end lost 2 bases, the J end lost 3 bases, and 2 bases lay between the germline ends. The CDR3 DNA reads TGTGCCATCAGTGAGACCAATCAGCCCCAGCATTTT. Its translation: CAISETNQPQHF.

This clonotype has just a few counts. The V gene is TRBV20-1, the J gene TRBJ2-7; TRBD2 aligns across 11 bases. CDR1 is DFQATT, CDR2 SNEGSKA, per germline (reference sequence). This CDR3 comprises 14 residues. V was pared by 0 bases and J by 6 bases, with 4 bases of the junction left unmatched. For the CDR3, the DNA is TGCAGTGCTAGAGAGACTAGCGGGATTTTCGAGCAGTACTTC. Residues: CSARETSGIFEQYF.

This clonotype was seen just once. The chain is built from TRBV25-1 and TRBJ1-2; the match to TRBD1 covers 8 bases. CDR1 is MGHDK, CDR2 SYGVNS, per germline. Losses at the gene ends were 2 bases for V and 3 bases for J; bases not matched to a gene: 2. The CDR3 is made up of 14 amino acids. The CDR3 DNA follows: TGTGCCAGCAGTGAAGAGACAGGGGACTATGGCTACACCTTC. Translated, it gives CASSEETGDYGYTF.

This clonotype was seen at least ten times. The chain couples TRBV7-9 to TRBJ1-6, with a tentative D call TRBD1 (5 bases). The CDR3 runs to 15 residues. V was pared by 6 bases and J by 2 bases, with 11 bases between. Germline CDR1 is SEHNR and CDR2 is FQNEAQ (reference sequence). CDR3 protein: CASRSGLPYNSPLHF. Here the CDR3 DNA reads TGTGCCAGCAGATCGGGACTACCCTATAATTCACCCCTCCACTTT.

This clonotype was seen a handful of times. CDR3 in amino acids: CSAGQGVGYGYTF. DNA of the CDR3: TGCAGTGCAGGACAGGGGGTTGGCTATGGCTACACCTTC. This chain joins TRBV20-1 and TRBJ1-2; 10 bases map to TRBD1. Germline assignment: CDR1 DFQATT and CDR2 SNEGSKA (reference sequence). This CDR3 has 13 amino acids. V trimming: 6 bases; J trimming: 4 bases; junction bases outside the gene matches: 5.

CDR3 in amino acids: CATSKDRADNSPLHF. The CDR3 DNA sequence: TGTGCCACCAGCAAAGACAGGGCGGATAATTCACCCCTCCACTTT. The V call is TRBV15, the J call TRBJ1-6; 7 bases are shared with TRBD1. Germline-derived CDR1 and CDR2 are LNHNV and YYDKDF (reference sequence). V was clipped by 4 bases and J by 5 bases; unmatched bases: 5. This CDR3 has 15 amino acids.

As regards this clonotype: The conserved final phenylalanine or tryptophan is absent from the CDR3, which likely points to a read error. This chain links TRBV7-2 with TRBJ2-7, with 9 bases matching TRBD1. The CDR3 loop spans 13 amino acids. The ends lost 6 bases at V and 6 bases at J; junction bases unmatched: 6. Germline V gives CDR1 SGHTA, CDR2 FQGNSA. CDR3 bases: TGTGCCAGCAGTAGCACAGGGGGCGGCGAGCAGTACCTC. It translates to CASSSTGGGEQYL.

This chain links TRBV10-3 with TRBJ2-7; 7 nucleotides agree with TRBD2. Trimming removed 10 bases from V and 1 base from J; junction bases left unmatched: 28. This CDR3 comprises 20 residues. CDR1 ENHRY and CDR2 SYGVKD come from the germline V gene. The CDR3 loop is CASRSLELSNQRGQSYEQYF. The CDR3 DNA is TGTGCCAGCCGCTCACTCGAGTTGTCAAACCAGCGGGGCCAATCCTACGAGCAGTACTTC.

V gene TRBV7-9 combines with J gene TRBJ1-2, with D perhaps matching TRBD1 (6 bases). From germline, CDR1 is SEHNR and CDR2 FQNEAQ (reference sequence). This CDR3 is 17 amino acids long. V shed 2 bases and J shed 4 bases, with 20 bases lying between them. CDR3 residues: CASSLYPETGFPYGYTF. CDR3 nucleotide sequence: TGTGCCAGCAGCTTATATCCTGAAACAGGGTTTCCCTATGGCTACACCTTC.

This clonotype appeared a few times. The rearrangement joins TRBV10-3 to TRBJ2-7; 7 bases fit TRBD2. The V and J ends lost 3 bases and 7 bases, in that order; junction bases with no gene match: 6. CDR3 length: 13 amino acids. Per the germline V gene, CDR1 is ENHRY and CDR2 is SYGVKD. CDR3 coding DNA: TGTGCCATCAGTGAAGACCTCGGGGGGGAGCAGTACTTC. Residues: CAISEDLGGEQYF.

CDR3 residues: CASSLRGQHEKLFF. The DNA for the CDR3 is TGTGCCAGCAGCTTACGGGGACAGCATGAAAAACTGTTTTTT. The rearrangement uses TRBV7-6 and TRBJ1-4; TRBD1 agrees at 7 bases. CDR3 length equals 14 residues. Germline-derived CDR1 and CDR2 are SGHVS and FNYEAQ. The V and J ends lost 2 bases and 6 bases, in that order; junction bases with no gene match: 3.

This clonotype was detected a few times. The rearrangement joins TRBV13 to TRBJ1-2; D is uncertain. Germline-derived CDR1 and CDR2 are PRHDT and FYEKMQ (reference sequence). CDR3 length: 14 amino acids. V lost 4 bases to trimming and J lost 1 base, with 10 bases between them. DNA of the CDR3: TGTGCCAGCAGCTCACGTGGGGATAACTATGGCTACACCTTC. It specifies CASSSRGDNYGYTF.

The rearrangement links TRBV7-6 to TRBJ1-1, with D uncertain. The ends were cut back, 6 bases at V and 0 bases at J, with 17 bases in the middle. The CDR3 totals 16 residues. Germline V CDR1 and CDR2: SGHVS, FNYEAQ. DNA for the CDR3: TGTGCCAGCAGTCGCGAACCGGCCATCATGAACACTGAAGCTTTCTTT. It encodes CASSREPAIMNTEAFF.

This CDR3 is CASSYRQIEGKLFF. CDR3 nucleotides: TGTGCCAGCAGTTACAGGCAAATCGAGGGAAAACTGTTTTTT. This chain joins TRBV6-5 and TRBJ1-4, with D unresolved. V was pared by 2 bases and J by 10 bases, with 14 bases between. The CDR3 consists of 14 residues. Germline assignment: CDR1 MNHEY and CDR2 SVGAGI.

This clonotype was counted at least ten times. This chain connects TRBV10-1 to TRBJ1-2, with a possible D match to TRBD1 (5 bases). Trimming cost V 3 bases and J 7 bases, with 18 bases left between them. CDR3 length: 15 residues. The germline CDR1 and CDR2 sequences are WNHNN and SYGVQD (reference sequence). The CDR3: CASSESVGTQAGYTF. The DNA for the CDR3 is TGCGCCAGCAGTGAATCCGTCGGGACCCAGGCTGGCTACACCTTC.